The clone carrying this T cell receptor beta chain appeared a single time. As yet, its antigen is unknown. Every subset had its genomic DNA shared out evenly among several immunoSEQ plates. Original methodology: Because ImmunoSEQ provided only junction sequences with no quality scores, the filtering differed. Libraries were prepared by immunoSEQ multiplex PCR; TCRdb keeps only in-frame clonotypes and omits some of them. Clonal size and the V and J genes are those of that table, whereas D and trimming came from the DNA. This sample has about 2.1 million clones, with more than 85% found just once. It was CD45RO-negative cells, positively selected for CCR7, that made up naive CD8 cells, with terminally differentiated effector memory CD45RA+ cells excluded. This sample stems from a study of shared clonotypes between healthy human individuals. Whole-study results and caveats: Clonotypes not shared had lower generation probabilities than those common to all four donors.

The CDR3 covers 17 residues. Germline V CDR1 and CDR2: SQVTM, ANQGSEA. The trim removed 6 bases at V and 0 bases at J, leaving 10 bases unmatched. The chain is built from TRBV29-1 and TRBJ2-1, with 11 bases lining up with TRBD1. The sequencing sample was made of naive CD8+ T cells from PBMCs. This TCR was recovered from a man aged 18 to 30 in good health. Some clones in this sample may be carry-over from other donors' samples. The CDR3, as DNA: TGCAGCGTGGCTACCGGGACAGGGGGATACTCCTACAATGAGCAGTTCTTC. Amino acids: CSVATGTGGYSYNEQFF.